This record covers a single T cell receptor (beta chain). This clone was seen only once. Its antigen is unknown. No quality values exist for individual bases; no much larger clone is one base distant. TCRbeta CDR3 regions were amplified from genomic DNA using the immunoSEQ Assay, a bias-controlled multiplex PCR. As for the authors' bioinformatics: Nucleated cell counts per sample were estimated from amplification of reference gene primers within the assay. Sequence reads were collapsed and filtered to measure the absolute abundance of every unique TCRbeta CDR3 rearrangement. For each sample, productive Simpson clonality was calculated as the square root of Simpson's diversity index over productive rearrangements. Entries here come from immuneACCESS through TCRdb and include only in-frame sequences with V and J called. Some clones fail to appear in such tables; in the studies checked, an unresolved V gene covers under half of the shortfall, and the cause of the remainder is unknown. The DNA was the basis for D and trimming; V, J and clone size are from that table. This sample comprises around 420,000 clones, approximately 85% of them detected only once. Roughly 2% of the sample is in the top ten clones.

In the prospective study, participants were about 18 to 89 years old, resided in about two dozen geographic areas of the United States, and were enrolled through a virtual design. In the prospective study, cohorts were assigned on the basis of participant-reported clinical history obtained from a screening survey and a study questionnaire. Each participant in the prospective study had whole blood, serum and a nasopharyngeal or oropharyngeal swab collected by mobile phlebotomists. Participants in the prospective study had the option to provide additional blood draws and questionnaires over a roughly 2-month period. Before DNA extraction, blood samples from the prospective study were shipped at room temperature or frozen. The sample is drawn from a study of blood T cell repertoires in COVID-19 (dated by TCRdb to 2019 to 2021). About the study as a whole: The collaborator samples originated in the United States, Italy and Spain and spanned the acute and convalescent phases of COVID-19. The material from the prospective study consisted of cDNA or gDNA derived from T cells, B-cell-depleted T cells, or PBMCs. Deeply sampled blood TCRbeta repertoires from subjects exposed to, actively infected with, or recovered from COVID-19 were included in the dataset. The repertoires were released in a freely available public database intended as a resource for research on the immune response to SARS-CoV-2. Samples were obtained from the ongoing ImmuneRACE study (first 160 participants) and from 1,200 or so subjects provided by 6 global collaborators. A de-identified subject ID, COVID-19 status, age in years and sex were almost always included in the sample metadata. Where available, HLA class I and class II types were obtained from metadata supplied by the sample provider rather than from assay-based typing.

What the study reported, not specific to this receptor: Clinical and demographic metadata were provided uncurated, with the amount varying by source and participant.

The sample was PBMCs or T cells enriched from blood (not recorded which). The receptor's source is a middle-aged woman with acute COVID-19.

The nucleotides read TGTGCCTGGAGTGGGATAGGGACAGGGAATGAAAAACTGTTTTTT. The translation is CAWSGIGTGNEKLFF. The rearrangement combines TRBV30 with TRBJ1-4; 9 central bases correspond to TRBD1. The CDR3 has 15 amino acids, counting the end cysteine and phenylalanine. Left in the record is the CDR3 DNA by itself, 45 bases read in frame from the first base. V trim: 1 base; J trim: 5 bases; unmatched bases: 5. Looking up the germline V gene (reference sequence) yields CDR1 GTSNPN and CDR2 SVGIG.